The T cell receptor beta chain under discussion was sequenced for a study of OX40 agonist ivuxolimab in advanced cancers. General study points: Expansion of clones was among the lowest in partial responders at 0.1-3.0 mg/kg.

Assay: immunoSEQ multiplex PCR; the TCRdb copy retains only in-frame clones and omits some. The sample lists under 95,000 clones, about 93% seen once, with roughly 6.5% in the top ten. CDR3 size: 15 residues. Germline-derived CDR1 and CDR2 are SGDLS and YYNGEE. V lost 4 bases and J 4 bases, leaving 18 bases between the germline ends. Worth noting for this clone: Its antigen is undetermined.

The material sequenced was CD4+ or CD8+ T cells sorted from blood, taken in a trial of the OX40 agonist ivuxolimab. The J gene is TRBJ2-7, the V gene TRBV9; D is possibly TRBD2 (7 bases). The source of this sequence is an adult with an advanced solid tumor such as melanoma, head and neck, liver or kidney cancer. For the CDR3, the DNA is TGTGCCAGCAGCCCCGAGGGGGGGCGCGGGTACGAGCAGTACTTC. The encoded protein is CASSPEGGRGYEQYF.